This T cell receptor (beta chain) emerged from a study of Ad26.COV2.S vaccination and SARS-CoV-2 variants. Overall study findings and caveats: Spike-specific TCR breadth was greater after Ad26.COV2.S than placebo. Total T cell responses, in the TCR breadth and depth analyses, may have been underestimated.

Repertoires were generated with immunoSEQ multiplex PCR, while TCRdb's copy carries only in-frame clones and drops some. The sample records about 350,000 clones, under 95% being singletons. For this clone: Its cognate antigen is unknown.

Sequencing used peripheral blood, obtained after recovery from COVID-19. The receptor's source is a human donor who had recovered from COVID-19.

CDR3 sequence reads: CASSLTPGGLFGNTIYF. CDR3 sequence (DNA): TGCGCCAGCAGCTTGACCCCTGGCGGGCTCTTCGGAAACACCATATATTTT. This rearrangement joins TRBV5-1 to TRBJ1-3; D gene uncertain. In germline, CDR1 is SGHRS, CDR2 YFSETQ. Deletions cut 1 base from V and 4 bases from J, with 18 bases between. The CDR3 runs 17 residues.